A single sample is the source of the 31 T cell receptor beta chains below, sequenced in a study of shared clonotypes between healthy human individuals (dated by TCRdb to the early 2020s). The library relied on the immunoSEQ multiplex PCR assay. Here the immuneACCESS table is served through TCRdb, limited to in-frame sequences with V and J called. Missing clones are a known gap in these copies; in checked studies unresolved V genes cover under half, and the rest lacks a known reason. In all, the sample holds about 1,900,000 clones, and just under 95% of those were seen once. Of the sample, 1% to 1.5% falls within the top ten clones. CD8 naive samples were CD45RO-negative cells positively selected for CCR7, giving a CD45RA+CCR7+ population that excluded TemRA cells. The source material was naive CD8+ T cells sorted from blood. Interpreted using the paper, the cell subset or site label stands for: CD45RA+CCR7+. The receptors come from a man younger than 35 in good health.

V usage is TRBV4-3 and J usage is TRBJ2-1; TRBD2 agrees at 9 bases. CDR3 length equals 16 residues. The ends lost 3 bases at V and 5 bases at J; junction bases unmatched: 8. From germline, CDR1 is LGHNA and CDR2 YSLEER. This CDR3 reads CASSHGPLAGHNEQFF. CDR3 nucleotides: TGCGCCAGCAGCCATGGACCGCTAGCGGGGCACAATGAGCAGTTCTTC.

The chain recombines TRBV5-8 with TRBJ1-5; D call uncertain. V shed 2 bases and J shed 3 bases, with 6 bases lying between them. The germline V gene has CDR1 SGHTS and CDR2 YDEGEE. The CDR3 extends over 13 amino acids. The CDR3: CASSFGYNQPQHF. Written as DNA, the CDR3 is TGTGCCAGCAGCTTCGGGTACAATCAGCCCCAGCATTTT.

This clone showed up just once. The same CDR3 arises from other DNA sequences in this sample as well. V and J are TRBV5-1 and TRBJ1-1; D is undetermined. CDR3 length: 15 amino acids. CDR1 and CDR2 from the germline V gene are SGHRS and YFSETQ. V lost 0 bases and J 0 bases, leaving 9 bases between the germline ends. The CDR3 region is CASSLEDSMNTEAFF. The DNA of the CDR3 is TGCGCCAGCAGCTTGGAGGATAGTATGAACACTGAAGCTTTCTTT. Full variable domain (remainder filled in from reference TRBV5-1 and TRBJ1-1): KAGVTQTPRYLIKTRGQQVTLSCSPISGHRSVSWYQQTPGQGLQFLFEYFSETQRNKGNFPGRFSGRQFSNSRSEMNVSTLELGDSALYLCASSLEDSMNTEAFFGQGTRLTVV.

The CDR3 region has the DNA TGTGCCAGCAGCCAAGATACGGACAGGGCCTGGCCCCAGCATTTT. Translated, it gives CASSQDTDRAWPQHF. The chain recombines TRBV4-2 with TRBJ1-5; 8 bases agree with TRBD1. Germline loops: CDR1 LGHNA, CDR2 YNFKEQ. The V gene end was trimmed by 0 bases and the J gene end by 9 bases; junction bases not matched to a gene: 7. The CDR3 is made up of 15 amino acids.

This clone was seen many times. CDR3 amino acids: CASSLSLGSAYEQYF. CDR3 nucleotide sequence: TGTGCCAGCAGCTTGTCCCTAGGATCCGCGTACGAGCAGTACTTC. V gene TRBV5-4 combines with J gene TRBJ2-7, with no clear D. V lost 1 base, J lost 4 bases, and 15 bases lay in between. The germline gives CDR1 SGHNT, CDR2 YYREEE (reference sequence). The CDR3 loop spans 15 amino acids.

The J gene is TRBJ1-1, the V gene TRBV13, with D uncertain. V was trimmed by 1 base and J by 0 bases, leaving 9 bases between them. This CDR3 region has 15 residues. Germline V gene sequence: CDR1 PRHDT, CDR2 FYEKMQ (reference sequence). The CDR3 sequence: CASSLEAGMNTEAFF. The CDR3 DNA follows: TGTGCCAGCAGCTTAGAGGCAGGCATGAACACTGAAGCTTTCTTT.

CDR3 sequence reads: CAIRLGGDLGAVDYTF. CDR3 coding DNA: TGTGCCATCAGGCTGGGCGGGGATTTGGGAGCGGTTGACTACACCTTC. This chain links TRBV10-3 with TRBJ1-2; D is unresolved. V was cut by 6 bases and J by 10 bases, with 27 bases left in between. Germline V gene sequence: CDR1 ENHRY, CDR2 SYGVKD. The length of the CDR3 is 16 residues.

The V and J genes are TRBV2 and TRBJ2-3, with D possibly TRBD2 on 5 matching bases. Between the trimmed V and J ends, which lost 0 bases and 1 base, there was a span of 11 bases. CDR3 size: 16 residues. Looked up from germline, CDR1 is SNHLY and CDR2 is FYNNEI. The CDR3 region is CASSEANGEGTDTQYF. DNA of the CDR3: TGTGCCAGCAGTGAAGCAAACGGGGAAGGCACAGATACGCAGTATTTT.

The J gene is TRBJ1-3, the V gene TRBV7-9; 8 nucleotides align to TRBD1. In germline, CDR1 is SEHNR, CDR2 FQNEAQ (reference sequence). The V and J ends lost 6 bases and 3 bases, in that order; junction bases with no gene match: 10. The CDR3 has 16 amino acids. The CDR3 sequence: CASRPGTGLLGNTIYF. CDR3 coding DNA: TGTGCCAGCAGACCCGGGACAGGCCTTCTTGGAAACACCATATATTTT. Together with reference TRBV7-9 and TRBJ1-3, the CDR3 gives the full variable domain: DTGVSQNPRHKITKRGQNVTFRCDPISEHNRLYWYRQTLGQGPEFLTYFQNEAQLEKSRLLSDRFSAERPKGSFSTLEIQRTEQGDSAMYLCASRPGTGLLGNTIYFGEGSWLTVV.

The sample holds one count of this clone. The chain links TRBV28 to TRBJ1-2, with TRBD1 matching over 8 bases. In germline, CDR1 is MDHEN, CDR2 SYDVKM. The J segment lost 2 bases and the V segment lost 6 bases, leaving 11 bases of the junction unmatched. This CDR3 comprises 16 residues. The CDR3 reads CASSVDRVNLNYGYTF. The CDR3 bases are TGTGCCAGCAGCGTGGACAGGGTGAATCTGAACTATGGCTACACCTTC.

V and J are TRBV7-9 and TRBJ2-3; D gene unclear. Germline V gives CDR1 SEHNR, CDR2 FQNEAQ (reference sequence). V lost 8 bases and J 0 bases, leaving 12 bases between the germline ends. This CDR3 contains 14 residues. The DNA of the CDR3 is TGTGCCAGCGCAACGGCGTCTAGCACAGATACGCAGTATTTT. It encodes CASATASSTDTQYF.

The chain links TRBV11-2 to TRBJ1-2; D is possibly TRBD1 (5 bases). The CDR3 has 13 residues. The germline gives CDR1 SGHAT, CDR2 FQNNGV. Between the trimmed V and J ends, which lost 7 bases and 9 bases, there was a span of 18 bases. This CDR3 reads CASTPVGLGSYTF. The CDR3 DNA follows: TGTGCCAGCACCCCCGTGGGGCTTGGGAGCTACACCTTC.

The chain has TRBV4-1 and TRBJ1-6; D remains ambiguous. V was pared by 4 bases and J by 5 bases, with 9 bases between. This CDR3 spans 14 amino acids. Germline CDR1 is MGHRA and CDR2 is YSYEKL. Here the CDR3 DNA reads TGCGCCAGCAGCCCTCCGATGAATAATTCACCCCTCCACTTT. This encodes CASSPPMNNSPLHF.

This chain uses TRBV7-9 with TRBJ2-1, with 7 bases identical to TRBD1. The CDR3 runs to 14 residues. Germline CDR1 and CDR2: SEHNR and FQNEAQ (reference sequence). V lost 4 bases and J lost 7; bases outside the gene matches: 7. Here the CDR3 reads CASSWGQSGNEQFF. CDR3 sequence (DNA): TGTGCCAGCAGCTGGGGACAGTCAGGTAATGAGCAGTTCTTC.

This chain uses TRBV18 with TRBJ2-3, with TRBD2 as a possible D gene (6 bases). The CDR3 has 14 amino acids. Germline lookup yields CDR1 KGHSH and CDR2 LQKENI. Deletions cut 4 bases from V and 0 bases from J, with 8 bases between. CDR3: CASSLSGSTDTQYF. For the CDR3, the DNA is TGTGCCAGCTCACTCAGCGGGAGCACAGATACGCAGTATTTT.

V usage is TRBV30 and J usage is TRBJ1-1; D is uncertain. Germline V gives CDR1 GTSNPN, CDR2 SVGIG (reference sequence). V lost 0 bases to trimming and J lost 0 bases, with 14 bases between them. The CDR3 loop spans 16 amino acids. The CDR3 nucleotides read TGTGCCTGGAGTGTCGAGGGAGGGAGTATGAACACTGAAGCTTTCTTT. It translates to CAWSVEGGSMNTEAFF.

This chain uses TRBV6-5 with TRBJ2-1; tentative D call: TRBD1 (6 bases). Germline V gene sequence: CDR1 MNHEY, CDR2 SVGAGI. Trimming removed 8 bases at V and 6 bases at J, with 11 bases between. CDR3 length: 12 residues. The CDR3 nucleotides read TGTGCCAGCGGAGAACAGGGCAATGAGCAGTTCTTC. Amino acid sequence: CASGEQGNEQFF.

The V call is TRBV27, the J call TRBJ2-3, with a weak D call TRBD2 (5 bases). Germline-derived CDR1 and CDR2 are MNHEY and SMNVEV (reference sequence). Trimming pared 2 bases from V and 5 bases from J, leaving 14 bases between. This CDR3 contains 15 residues. For the CDR3, the DNA is TGTGCCAGCAGTTTAGGACTTCTCTATCGAGATACGCAGTATTTT. Its translation: CASSLGLLYRDTQYF.

The chain carries TRBV10-3 and TRBJ1-1, with D unresolved. Between the trimmed V and J ends, which lost 3 bases and 7 bases, there was a span of 12 bases. The CDR3 is made up of 13 amino acids. CDR1 ENHRY and CDR2 SYGVKD come from the germline V gene. The CDR3 DNA is TGTGCCATCAGTGACACTATAACCAGTGAAGCTTTCTTT. Its translation: CAISDTITSEAFF.

The rearrangement joins TRBV6-1 to TRBJ2-1; a weak D match, TRBD2 (7 bases). V was trimmed by 4 bases and J by 8 bases, leaving 12 bases between them. In germline, CDR1 is MNHNS, CDR2 SASEGT. The CDR3 runs to 13 residues. This CDR3 reads CASSGGGGDEQFF. CDR3 bases: TGTGCCAGCAGTGGTGGCGGGGGCGATGAGCAGTTCTTC.

J is TRBJ1-1 and V is TRBV23-1; 7 bases are shared with TRBD1. TRBV23-1 is reported as an ORF; its role is uncertain. Losses at the gene ends were 7 bases for V and 5 bases for J; bases not matched to a gene: 10. This CDR3 contains 14 residues. The CDR3 region has the DNA TGCGCCAGCATCGATCGACAGGGAGTTACTGAAGCTTTCTTT. Its protein is CASIDRQGVTEAFF.

The rearrangement links TRBV7-9 to TRBJ2-5; 11 bases line up with TRBD2. V lost 4 bases, J lost 1 base, and 5 bases stayed unmatched. Germline CDR1 is SEHNR and CDR2 is FQNEAQ (reference sequence). The CDR3 spans 16 residues. The CDR3 nucleotides are TGTGCCAGCAGCTCGCAACTAGCGGGGGTCCAAGAGACCCAGTACTTC. Translation gives CASSSQLAGVQETQYF. Based on the CDR3 plus reference TRBV7-9 and TRBJ2-5, the full variable domain is DTGVSQNPRHKITKRGQNVTFRCDPISEHNRLYWYRQTLGQGPEFLTYFQNEAQLEKSRLLSDRFSAERPKGSFSTLEIQRTEQGDSAMYLCASSSQLAGVQETQYFGPGTRLLVL.

The chain couples TRBV4-2 to TRBJ2-3, with a possible D match to TRBD2 (6 bases). The CDR3 is 17 residues long. CDR1 and CDR2 (germline): LGHNA, YNFKEQ. Between the trimmed V and J ends, which lost 0 bases and 2 bases, there was a span of 15 bases. CDR3 sequence (DNA): TGTGCCAGCAGCCAAGATAAGTCGGACTATCCCACAGATACGCAGTATTTT. The encoded protein is CASSQDKSDYPTDTQYF.

The CDR3 nucleotides read TGCGCCATCGGGGGGGGGCTAGGCTTCGATGAGCAGTTCTTC. This gives the protein CAIGGGLGFDEQFF. The rearrangement joins TRBV10-1 to TRBJ2-1, with 8 bases matching TRBD2. V trimming: 10 bases; J trimming: 8 bases; junction bases outside the gene matches: 13. The CDR3 contains 14 residues. From germline, CDR1 is WNHNN and CDR2 SYGVQD (reference sequence).

This chain connects TRBV2 to TRBJ2-7; no clear D. Germline V gives CDR1 SNHLY, CDR2 FYNNEI. This CDR3 contains 14 residues. V shed 4 bases and J shed 7 bases, with 17 bases lying between them. CDR3 sequence (DNA): TGTGCCAGCAGTGGAGAGAACACCTCACGGGAGCAGTACTTC. As protein: CASSGENTSREQYF. Based on the CDR3 plus reference TRBV2 and TRBJ2-7, the full variable domain is EPEVTQTPSHQVTQMGQEVILRCVPISNHLYFYWYRQILGQKVEFLVSFYNNEISEKSEIFDDQFSVERPDGSNFTLKIRSTKLEDSAMYFCASSGENTSREQYFGPGTRLTVT.

J is TRBJ2-5 and V is TRBV4-1, with 7 bases matching TRBD2. V dropped 3 bases and J dropped 3; count of bases not matched to a gene: 7. This CDR3 region has 15 residues. CDR1 is MGHRA, CDR2 YSYEKL, per germline. CDR3 nucleotide sequence: TGCGCCAGCAGCCAGAGGAAGCTAGCGGAAGAGACCCAGTACTTC. It encodes CASSQRKLAEETQYF.

This rearrangement joins TRBV4-1 to TRBJ1-1; D is unresolved. The CDR3 has 16 amino acids. Germline V gene data show CDR1 as MGHRA and CDR2 as YSYEKL. V lost 4 bases to trimming and J lost 0 bases, with 15 bases between them. In DNA form, the CDR3 reads TGCGCCAGCAGCCCCATTTACGGGCAGCTGAACACTGAAGCTTTCTTT. Translating it yields CASSPIYGQLNTEAFF.

The chain has TRBV5-6 and TRBJ2-4; a possible D gene is TRBD1 (5 bases). V was shortened by 0 bases and J by 3 bases, with 13 bases between the two germline ends. The CDR3 consists of 16 residues. In germline, CDR1 is SGHDT, CDR2 YYEEEE. This CDR3 is CASSLARGLSKNIQYF. For the CDR3, the DNA is TGTGCCAGCAGCTTGGCAAGGGGATTGAGCAAAAACATTCAGTACTTC.

The chain is built from TRBV6-5 and TRBJ2-1; 10 bases fit TRBD2. Unmatched junction bases numbered 4, after V lost 3 bases and J lost 5 bases. From germline, CDR1 is MNHEY and CDR2 SVGAGI. The CDR3 contains 15 residues. CDR3 sequence (DNA): TGTGCCAGCAGTTATCTAGCGGGGGCTGACAATGAGCAGTTCTTC. Translating gives CASSYLAGADNEQFF.

The chain couples TRBV19 to TRBJ2-1; possibly TRBD2 for D (6 bases). The CDR3 is 15 residues long. CDR1 and CDR2 from the germline V gene are LNHDA and SQIVND (reference sequence). Deletions cut 5 bases from V and 3 bases from J, with 14 bases between. The CDR3 protein is CASSPSSVVYNEQFF. The CDR3 nucleotides are TGTGCCAGTAGTCCGTCTAGCGTTGTCTACAATGAGCAGTTCTTC. The whole variable domain, remainder taken from reference TRBV19 and TRBJ2-1, is DGGITQSPKYLFRKEGQNVTLSCEQNLNHDAMYWYRQDPGQGLRLIYYSQIVNDFQKGDIAEGYSVSREKKESFPLTVTSAQKNPTAFYLCASSPSSVVYNEQFFGPGTRLTVL.

The chain has TRBV27 and TRBJ1-4; D not resolved. Germline V CDR1 and CDR2: MNHEY, SMNVEV (reference sequence). The CDR3 has 14 amino acids. V lost 1 base and J 7 bases, leaving 10 bases between the germline ends. CDR3 sequence: CASSLFHSGEKLFF. CDR3 sequence (DNA): TGTGCCAGCAGTTTATTCCACAGCGGTGAAAAACTGTTTTTT.